The 5 T cell receptor beta chains in this list originate from one sample, sequenced in a study of cytomegalovirus exposure and HLA in healthy donors. 13 Jbeta primers and 60 Vbeta primers were used for the PCR. Only in-frame clones appear in the TCRdb table, and some are missing; sequencing was by immunoSEQ multiplex PCR. Of under 200,000 clones in the sample, approximately 71% were seen once. The sequencing input was PBMCs. These receptors came from a woman between 18 and 29 years old in good health and CMV-seropositive.

This clone was observed once. V gene TRBV19 combines with J gene TRBJ2-7, with 8 bases matching TRBD1. V dropped 3 bases and J dropped 0; count of bases not matched to a gene: 16. Germline values: CDR1 LNHDA, CDR2 SQIVND (reference sequence). The CDR3 contains 19 residues. Here the CDR3 reads CASSIHPGTGKGSSYEQYF. As DNA, the CDR3 is TGTGCCAGTAGTATCCACCCAGGGACAGGAAAAGGGAGCTCCTACGAGCAGTACTTC.

In its sample, this clone was seen a few times. The chain carries TRBV6-1 and TRBJ2-7; D is unresolved. The CDR3 contains 13 residues. Trimming removed 4 bases from V and 4 bases from J, with 11 bases in between. The germline gives CDR1 MNHNS, CDR2 SASEGT. CDR3 DNA sequence: TGTGCCAGCAGTGCCTCCCCGGTATACGAGCAGTACTTC. It codes for CASSASPVYEQYF.

The chain joins TRBV7-9 to TRBJ1-2; 7 nucleotides line up with TRBD1. CDR3 length: 12 residues. Germline loops: CDR1 SEHNR, CDR2 FQNEAQ (reference sequence). J gave up 7 bases and V 3 bases, and 2 bases lay outside the gene matches. CDR3: CASSFTGAGYTF. The CDR3 region has the DNA TGTGCCAGCAGCTTCACAGGGGCTGGCTACACCTTC. Supplemented by reference TRBV7-9 and TRBJ1-2, the full variable domain reads DTGVSQNPRHKITKRGQNVTFRCDPISEHNRLYWYRQTLGQGPEFLTYFQNEAQLEKSRLLSDRFSAERPKGSFSTLEIQRTEQGDSAMYLCASSFTGAGYTFGSGTRLTVV.

In this sample, this clone turned up a few times. This sequence joins TRBV6-6 and TRBJ1-2; 7 bases map to TRBD1. The V gene end was trimmed by 2 bases and the J gene end by 5 bases; junction bases not matched to a gene: 5. The germline V gene encodes CDR1 MNHNY and CDR2 SVGAGI (reference sequence). The CDR3 spans 14 residues. The CDR3 region has the DNA TGTGCCAGCAGTTACGGGGACAGATCGTATGGCTACACCTTC. Translated: CASSYGDRSYGYTF.

V and J are TRBV30 and TRBJ1-1; D is possibly TRBD1 (5 bases). The CDR3 runs 14 residues. With 0 bases removed from V and 5 bases from J, the gap between germline ends came to 13 bases. Germline-derived CDR1 and CDR2 are GTSNPN and SVGIG (reference sequence). The DNA of the CDR3 is TGTGCCTGGAGTGTACGGAATCGGGGGACTGAAGCTTTCTTT. Amino acids: CAWSVRNRGTEAFF.